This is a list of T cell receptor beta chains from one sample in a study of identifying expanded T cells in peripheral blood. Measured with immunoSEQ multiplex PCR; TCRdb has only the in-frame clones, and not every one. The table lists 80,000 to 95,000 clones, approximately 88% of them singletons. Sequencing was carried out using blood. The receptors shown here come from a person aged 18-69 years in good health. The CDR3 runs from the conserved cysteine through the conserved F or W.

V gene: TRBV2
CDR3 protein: CASRNLAGGLEQYF

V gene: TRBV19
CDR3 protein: CATSAQGWNYGYTF

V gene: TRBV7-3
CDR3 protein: CASSLRGLDTDTQYF

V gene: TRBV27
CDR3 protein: CASRGGRPEAFF

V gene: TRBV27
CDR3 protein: CASSPGAGRRNEQFF

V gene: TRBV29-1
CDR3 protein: CSVVWDRAYEQYF

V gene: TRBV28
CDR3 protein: CASRVLGGQIDTQYF

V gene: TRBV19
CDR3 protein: CASSLVPDTQYF

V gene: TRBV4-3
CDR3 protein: CASSLTRSEDTQYF

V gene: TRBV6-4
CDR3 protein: CASSLPGGQEQYF

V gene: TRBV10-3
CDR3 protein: CASSEKVWNYGYTF

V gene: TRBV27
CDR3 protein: CASSLDSGTYNEQFF

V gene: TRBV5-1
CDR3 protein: CASSLATAWLNTEAFF

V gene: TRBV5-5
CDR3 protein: CASSQTPTRTDTQYF